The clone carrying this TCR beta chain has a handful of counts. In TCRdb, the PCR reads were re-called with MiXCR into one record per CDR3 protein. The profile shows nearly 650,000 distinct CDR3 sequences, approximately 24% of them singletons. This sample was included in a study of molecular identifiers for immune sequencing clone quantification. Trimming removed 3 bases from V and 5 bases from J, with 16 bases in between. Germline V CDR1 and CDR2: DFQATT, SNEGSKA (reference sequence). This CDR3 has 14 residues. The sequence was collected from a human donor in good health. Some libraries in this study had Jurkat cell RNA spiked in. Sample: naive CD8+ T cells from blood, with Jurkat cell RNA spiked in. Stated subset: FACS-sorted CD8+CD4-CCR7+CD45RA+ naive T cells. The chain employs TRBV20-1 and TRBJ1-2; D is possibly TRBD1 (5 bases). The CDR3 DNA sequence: TGCAGTGCTAGCTCTCCGGGGGGTCTATATGGCTACACCTTC. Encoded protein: CSASSPGGLYGYTF.